The sequence of this T cell receptor beta chain was determined in a study of T-cell memory formation after mild COVID-19 (dated by TCRdb to the early 2020s). The study in broad terms: TCR sequence clusters from the two donors were largely donor specific. Two young, previously healthy adult volunteers made up the cohort, one male and one female. Longitudinal TCRalpha and TCRbeta repertoire sequencing tracked T-cell clones expanding and contracting after mild COVID-19 in a couple of donors. The investigation overall reported the following: Only a couple of mild cases were covered by the study, and larger cohorts that include severe cases with pre-infection samples were considered necessary. SARS-CoV-2 specificity of the second-wave clones peaking on day 37 was not confirmed. Contracting CD4+ clones appeared mostly in the CM and EM memory subsets, whereas CD8+ clones were enriched in EMRA. Some responding clones were detected in pre-infection memory, which suggested that pre-existing cross-reactive memory T cells had joined the SARS-CoV-2 response. Clones contracting from day 15 to 85 had balanced CD4/CD8 phenotypes, while a second wave expanding from day 15 to 37 was biased towards CD4+.

The germline V gene gives CDR1 as SGHRS and CDR2 as YFSETQ. Trimming leaves V shorter by 4 bases and J shorter by 0 bases, with the junction holding 4 bases beyond the gene matches. There are 16 amino acids in the CDR3, from cysteine to phenylalanine inclusive. The DNA shown is the 48-base CDR3, in frame from base 1. Ficoll-Paque density gradient centrifugation was the method used to isolate PBMCs. This clonotype has ten or more counts. The specificity of this receptor is unknown. Base qualities are not provided; no much larger clone lies one nucleotide away. Sequencing was performed on an Illumina NovaSeq 6000. Using 5'RACE with constant-segment primers, TCRalpha and TCRbeta cDNA libraries were constructed, with sample barcodes and unique molecular identifiers added in the process. Trizol reagent was used to extract RNA from every sample. Amplification of the libraries took two PCR steps, and the second step added a second sample barcode plus Illumina TruSeq adapters. Libraries were sequenced on an Illumina NovaSeq with 2 x 150 bp paired-end reads. As for the authors' bioinformatics: Reads were demultiplexed and collapsed into UMI-guided consensus sequences with migec v1.2.7. Using mixcr v2.1.11, the UMI consensuses were aligned to TRA and TRB V and J templates and assembled into clonotypes. Expanded or contracted clonotypes were those called significant by both edgeR and NoisET, with noise models trained on biological replicates. edgeR calls used a false discovery rate-adjusted p below 0.01 and a log2 fold-change threshold of 1. As an exploratory analysis of dynamics, PCA with hierarchical clustering was applied to max-normalized trajectories of the 1000 most abundant clonotypes. The CD4 or CD8 phenotype of responding clones was assigned using the separately sequenced CD4+ and CD8+ repertoires. In-frame beta chains were kept once TCRdb had trimmed the public reads at Q25 with fastp and called clones with MiXCR. Entries are consolidated by CDR3 protein sequence, retaining the most common genes and DNA. These V and J calls derive from TCRdb rather than the authors' analysis. Counted in this sample were approximately 350,000 distinct CDR3 sequences; 13% of them appeared once. Roughly 23% of the sample lies in the top ten.

The sequence joins TRBV5-1 to TRBJ2-3, with 11 central nucleotides matching TRBD2. The source is a man aged 18 to 30 who had mild COVID-19 (a few samples of this study predate the infection). The sample titles of this study are shuffled in the database, so cell type and time point are left out; the donor was told from shared clones. The sequenced sample was PBMCs or a T cell subset sorted from them (not recorded which). For the CDR3, the sequence is CASSQRLAGSTDTQYF. The sequenced DNA is TGCGCCAGCAGCCAGAGACTAGCGGGAAGCACAGATACGCAGTATTTT.